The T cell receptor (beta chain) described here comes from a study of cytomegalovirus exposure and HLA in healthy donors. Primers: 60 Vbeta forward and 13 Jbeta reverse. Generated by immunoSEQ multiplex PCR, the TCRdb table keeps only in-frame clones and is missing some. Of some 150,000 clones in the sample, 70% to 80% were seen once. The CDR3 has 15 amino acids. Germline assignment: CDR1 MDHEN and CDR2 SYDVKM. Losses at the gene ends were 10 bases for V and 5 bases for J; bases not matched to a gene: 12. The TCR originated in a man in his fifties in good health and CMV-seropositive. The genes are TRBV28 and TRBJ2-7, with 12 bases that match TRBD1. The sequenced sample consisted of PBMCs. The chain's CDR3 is CAIENPGTGGDEQYF. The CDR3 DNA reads TGTGCCATAGAAAACCCGGGGACAGGGGGCGACGAGCAGTACTTC.